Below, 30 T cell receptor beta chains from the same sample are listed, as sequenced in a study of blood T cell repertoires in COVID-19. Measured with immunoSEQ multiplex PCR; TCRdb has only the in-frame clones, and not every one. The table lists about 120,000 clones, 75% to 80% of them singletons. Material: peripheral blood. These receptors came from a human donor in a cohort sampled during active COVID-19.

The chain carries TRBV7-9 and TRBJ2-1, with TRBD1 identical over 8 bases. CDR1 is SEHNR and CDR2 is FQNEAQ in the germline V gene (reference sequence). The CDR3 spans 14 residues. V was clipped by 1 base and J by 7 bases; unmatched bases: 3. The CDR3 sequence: CASSLEDRVNEQFF. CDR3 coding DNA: TGTGCCAGCAGCTTAGAGGACAGGGTTAATGAGCAGTTCTTC. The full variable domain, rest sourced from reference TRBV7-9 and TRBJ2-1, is DTGVSQNPRHKITKRGQNVTFRCDPISEHNRLYWYRQTLGQGPEFLTYFQNEAQLEKSRLLSDRFSAERPKGSFSTLEIQRTEQGDSAMYLCASSLEDRVNEQFFGPGTRLTVL.

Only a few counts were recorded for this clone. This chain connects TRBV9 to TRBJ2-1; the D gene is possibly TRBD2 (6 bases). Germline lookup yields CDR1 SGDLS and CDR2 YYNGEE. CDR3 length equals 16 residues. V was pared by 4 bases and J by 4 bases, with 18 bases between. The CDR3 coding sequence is TGTGCCAGCAGCCCCCCCGGGACCGCGGGATACAATGAGCAGTTCTTC. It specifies CASSPPGTAGYNEQFF.

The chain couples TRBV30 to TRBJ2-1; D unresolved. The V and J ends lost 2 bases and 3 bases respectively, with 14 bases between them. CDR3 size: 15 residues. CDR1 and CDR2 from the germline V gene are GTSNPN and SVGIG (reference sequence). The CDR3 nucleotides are TGTGCCTGGAGTAGGAGAGCGCCCGTCTACAATGAGCAGTTCTTC. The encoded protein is CAWSRRAPVYNEQFF.

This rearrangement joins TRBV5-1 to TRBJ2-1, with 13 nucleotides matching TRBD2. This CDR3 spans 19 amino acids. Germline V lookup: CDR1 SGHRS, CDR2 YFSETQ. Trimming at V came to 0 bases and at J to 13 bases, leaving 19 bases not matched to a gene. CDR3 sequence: CASSLGGRVGLAGHSGQFF. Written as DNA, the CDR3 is TGCGCCAGCAGCTTGGGGGGTCGTGTGGGACTAGCGGGGCACAGTGGACAGTTCTTC.

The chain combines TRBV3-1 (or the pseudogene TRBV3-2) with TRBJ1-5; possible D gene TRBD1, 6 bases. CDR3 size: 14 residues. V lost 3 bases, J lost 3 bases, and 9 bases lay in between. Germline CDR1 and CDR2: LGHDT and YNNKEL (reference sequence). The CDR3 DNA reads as TGTGCCAGCAGCCACCGGGACAACAATCAGCCCCAGCATTTT. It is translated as CASSHRDNNQPQHF.

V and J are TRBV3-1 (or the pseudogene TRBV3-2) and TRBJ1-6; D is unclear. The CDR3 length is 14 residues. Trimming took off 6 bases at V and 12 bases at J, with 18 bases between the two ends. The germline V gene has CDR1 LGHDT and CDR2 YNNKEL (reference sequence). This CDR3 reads CASRAPGTAGPLHF. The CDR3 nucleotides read TGTGCCAGCAGGGCCCCCGGCACCGCGGGACCCCTCCACTTT.

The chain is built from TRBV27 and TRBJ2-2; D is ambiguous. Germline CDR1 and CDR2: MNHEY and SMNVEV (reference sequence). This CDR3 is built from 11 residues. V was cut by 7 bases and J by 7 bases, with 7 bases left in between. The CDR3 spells CASTSSGELFF. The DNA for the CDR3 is TGTGCCAGCACCTCCAGCGGGGAGCTGTTTTTT.

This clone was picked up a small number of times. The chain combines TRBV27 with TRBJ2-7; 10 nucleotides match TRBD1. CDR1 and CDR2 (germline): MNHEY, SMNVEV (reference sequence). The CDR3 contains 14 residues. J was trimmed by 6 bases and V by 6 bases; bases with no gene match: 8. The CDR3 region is CASRPDRGLGEQYF. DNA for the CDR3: TGTGCCAGCAGACCCGACAGGGGGCTTGGCGAGCAGTACTTC.

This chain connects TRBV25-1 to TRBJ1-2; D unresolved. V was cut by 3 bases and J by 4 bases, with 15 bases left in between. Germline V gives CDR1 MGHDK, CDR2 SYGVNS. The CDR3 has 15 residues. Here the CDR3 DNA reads TGTGCCAGCAGTGAGGAGGGCTATGTTGGCTATGGCTACACCTTC. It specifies CASSEEGYVGYGYTF.

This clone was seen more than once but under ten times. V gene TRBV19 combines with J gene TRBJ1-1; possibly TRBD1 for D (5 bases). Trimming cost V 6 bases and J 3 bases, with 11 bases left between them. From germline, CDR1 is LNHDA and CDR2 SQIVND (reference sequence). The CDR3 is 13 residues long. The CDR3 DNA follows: TGTGCCAGTAGGCCAGGGCCTTACACTGAAGCTTTCTTT. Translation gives CASRPGPYTEAFF.

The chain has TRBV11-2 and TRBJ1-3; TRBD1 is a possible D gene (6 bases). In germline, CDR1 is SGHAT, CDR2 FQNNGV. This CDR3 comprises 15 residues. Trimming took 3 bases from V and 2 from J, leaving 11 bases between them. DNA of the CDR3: TGTGCCAGCAGCTTCGTACAGGGAACTGGAAACACCATATATTTT. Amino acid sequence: CASSFVQGTGNTIYF.

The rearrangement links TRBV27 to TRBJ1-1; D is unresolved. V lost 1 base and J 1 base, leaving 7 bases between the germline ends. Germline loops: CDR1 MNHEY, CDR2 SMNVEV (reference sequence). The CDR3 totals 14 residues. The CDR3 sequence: CASSLYRGNTEAFF. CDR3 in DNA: TGTGCCAGCAGTTTATATCGGGGGAACACTGAAGCTTTCTTT.

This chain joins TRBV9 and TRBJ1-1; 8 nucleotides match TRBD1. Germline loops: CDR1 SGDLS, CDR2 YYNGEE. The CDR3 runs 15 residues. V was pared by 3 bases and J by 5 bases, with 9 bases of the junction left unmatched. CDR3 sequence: CASSAPGQGGTEAFF. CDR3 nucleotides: TGTGCCAGCAGCGCTCCAGGACAGGGAGGGACTGAAGCTTTCTTT. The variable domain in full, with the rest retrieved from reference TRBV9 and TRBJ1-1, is DSGVTQTPKHLITATGQRVTLRCSPRSGDLSVYWYQQSLDQGLQFLIQYYNGEERAKGNILERFSAQQFPDLHSELNLSSLELGDSALYFCASSAPGQGGTEAFFGQGTRLTVV.

This chain's CDR3 is CAITGTLNEQYF. The DNA for the CDR3 is TGTGCCATCACTGGGACTCTGAACGAGCAGTACTTC. This rearrangement joins TRBV10-3 to TRBJ2-7, with TRBD2 as a possible D gene (6 bases). The CDR3 runs to 12 residues. Germline CDR1 is ENHRY and CDR2 is SYGVKD. V dropped 7 bases and J dropped 5 bases, with 12 bases sitting between them.

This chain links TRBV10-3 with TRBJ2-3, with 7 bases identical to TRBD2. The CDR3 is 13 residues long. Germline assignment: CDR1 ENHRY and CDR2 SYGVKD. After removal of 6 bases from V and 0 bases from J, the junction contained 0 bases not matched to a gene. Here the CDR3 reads CAIRGGSTDTQYF. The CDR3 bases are TGTGCCATCAGGGGGGGGAGCACAGATACGCAGTATTTT.

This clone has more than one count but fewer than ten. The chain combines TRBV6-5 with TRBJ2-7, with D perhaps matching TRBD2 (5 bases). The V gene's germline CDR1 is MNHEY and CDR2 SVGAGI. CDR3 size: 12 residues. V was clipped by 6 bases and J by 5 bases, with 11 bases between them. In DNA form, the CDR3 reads TGTGCCAGCAGCTCGGACTCGAACGAGCAGTACTTC. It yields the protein CASSSDSNEQYF.

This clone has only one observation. CDR3 DNA sequence: TGTGCCAGCAGACCGGGGGGGGCAACTAATGAAAAACTGTTTTTT. Translating it yields CASRPGGATNEKLFF. The rearrangement uses TRBV6-6 and TRBJ1-4; TRBD1 is a possible D gene (5 bases). Trimming removed 6 bases at V and 0 bases at J, with 11 bases between. The V gene's germline CDR1 is MNHNY and CDR2 SVGAGI (reference sequence). The CDR3 is made up of 15 amino acids.

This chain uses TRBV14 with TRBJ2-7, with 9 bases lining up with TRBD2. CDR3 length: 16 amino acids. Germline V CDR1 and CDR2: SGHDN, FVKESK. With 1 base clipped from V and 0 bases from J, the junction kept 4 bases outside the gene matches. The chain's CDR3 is CASSQGGGRASYEQYF. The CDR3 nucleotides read TGTGCCAGCAGCCAAGGGGGCGGGAGGGCCTCCTACGAGCAGTACTTC.

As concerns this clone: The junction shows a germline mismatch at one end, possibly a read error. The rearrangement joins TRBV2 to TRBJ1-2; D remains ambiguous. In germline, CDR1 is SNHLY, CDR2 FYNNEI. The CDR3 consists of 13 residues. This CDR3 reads CASSEEHGELVIF. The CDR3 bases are TGTGCCAGCAGTGAGGAACACGGAGAGCTAGTGATCTTC.

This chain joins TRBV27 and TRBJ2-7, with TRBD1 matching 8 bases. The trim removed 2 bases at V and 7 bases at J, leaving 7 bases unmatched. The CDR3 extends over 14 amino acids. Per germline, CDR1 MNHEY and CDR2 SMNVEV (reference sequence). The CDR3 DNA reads TGTGCCAGCAGTTTAAGGCAGGGGGCGGGGGAGCAGTACTTC. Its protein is CASSLRQGAGEQYF.

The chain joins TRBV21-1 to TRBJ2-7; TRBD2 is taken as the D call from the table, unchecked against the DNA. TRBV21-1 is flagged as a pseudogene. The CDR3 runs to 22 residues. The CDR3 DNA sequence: TGTGCCAGCAGCCCCCGGAAACTAGCGGGAAATAAACGTCTTCCTACGGGGGTGGAGCAGTACTTC. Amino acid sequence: CASSPRKLAGNKRLPTGVEQYF.

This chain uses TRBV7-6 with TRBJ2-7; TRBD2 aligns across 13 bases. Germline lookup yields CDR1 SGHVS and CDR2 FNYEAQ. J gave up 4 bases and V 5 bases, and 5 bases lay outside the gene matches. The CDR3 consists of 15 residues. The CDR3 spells CASSTSGRAGYEQYF. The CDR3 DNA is TGTGCCAGCAGCACTAGCGGGAGGGCCGGTTACGAGCAGTACTTC.

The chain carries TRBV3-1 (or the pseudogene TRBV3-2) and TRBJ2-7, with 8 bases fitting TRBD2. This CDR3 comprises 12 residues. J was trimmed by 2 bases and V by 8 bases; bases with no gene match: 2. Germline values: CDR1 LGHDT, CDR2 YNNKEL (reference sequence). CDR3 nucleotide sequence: TGTGCCAGCCGGGGGGGGGCCTACGAGCAGTACTTC. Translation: CASRGGAYEQYF.

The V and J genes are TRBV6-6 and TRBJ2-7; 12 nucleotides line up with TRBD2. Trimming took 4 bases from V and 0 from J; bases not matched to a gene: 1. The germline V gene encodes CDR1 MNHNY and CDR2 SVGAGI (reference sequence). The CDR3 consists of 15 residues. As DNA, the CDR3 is TGTGCCAGCAGTTCGGGACTAGCGGGCTCCTACGAGCAGTACTTC. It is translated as CASSSGLAGSYEQYF.

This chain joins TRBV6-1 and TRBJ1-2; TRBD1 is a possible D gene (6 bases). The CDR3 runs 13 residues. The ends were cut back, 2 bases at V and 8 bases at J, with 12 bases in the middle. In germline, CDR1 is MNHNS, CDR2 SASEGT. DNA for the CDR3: TGTGCCAGCAGTGAACAGGGGTTCGACGGCTACACCTTC. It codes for CASSEQGFDGYTF.

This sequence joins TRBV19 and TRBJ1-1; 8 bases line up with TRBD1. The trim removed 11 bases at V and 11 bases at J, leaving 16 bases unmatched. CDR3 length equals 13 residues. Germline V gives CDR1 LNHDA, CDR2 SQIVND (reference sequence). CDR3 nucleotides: TGTGCCGCCCGGGACAGGCAGTATTCGTTGGCTTTCTTT. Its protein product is CAARDRQYSLAFF.

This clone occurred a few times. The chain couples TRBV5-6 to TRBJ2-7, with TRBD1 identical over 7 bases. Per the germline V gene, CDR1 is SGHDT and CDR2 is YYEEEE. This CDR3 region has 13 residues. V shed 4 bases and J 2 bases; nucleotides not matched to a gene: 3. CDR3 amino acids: CASSRDSAYEQYF. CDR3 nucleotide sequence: TGTGCCAGCAGCAGGGACAGCGCCTACGAGCAGTACTTC. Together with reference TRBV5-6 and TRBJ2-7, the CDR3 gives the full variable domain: DAGVTQSPTHLIKTRGQQVTLRCSPKSGHDTVSWYQQALGQGPQFIFQYYEEEERQRGNFPDRFSGHQFPNYSSELNVNALLLGDSALYLCASSRDSAYEQYFGPGTRLTVT.

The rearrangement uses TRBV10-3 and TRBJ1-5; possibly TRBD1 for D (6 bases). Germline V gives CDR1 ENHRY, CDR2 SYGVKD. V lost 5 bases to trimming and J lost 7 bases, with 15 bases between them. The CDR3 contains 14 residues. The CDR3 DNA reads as TGTGCCATCAGTACCCAACAGGGAAACCAGCCCCAGCATTTT. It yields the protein CAISTQQGNQPQHF.

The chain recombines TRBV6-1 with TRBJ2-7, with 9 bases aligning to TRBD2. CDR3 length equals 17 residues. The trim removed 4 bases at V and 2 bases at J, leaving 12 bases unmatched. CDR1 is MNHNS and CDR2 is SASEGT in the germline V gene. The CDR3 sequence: CASSVNRLAEKPYEQYF. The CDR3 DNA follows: TGTGCCAGCAGTGTCAATCGACTAGCGGAAAAACCCTACGAGCAGTACTTC.

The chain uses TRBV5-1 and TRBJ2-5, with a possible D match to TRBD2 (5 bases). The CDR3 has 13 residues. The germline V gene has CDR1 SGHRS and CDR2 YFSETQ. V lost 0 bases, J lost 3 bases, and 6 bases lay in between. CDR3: CASSLVSEETQYF. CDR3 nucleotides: TGCGCCAGCAGCTTGGTTAGCGAAGAGACCCAGTACTTC.